This TCR beta chain was profiled in a study of cytomegalovirus exposure and HLA in healthy donors. Deletions cut 3 bases from V and 1 base from J, with 10 bases between. From germline, CDR1 is SGHTA and CDR2 FQGNSA. The CDR3 contains 14 residues. The donors, nominally healthy at sampling, likely had unrecorded immune exposures. 60 Vbeta and 13 Jbeta primers were used in PCR. Sequencing was performed with immunoSEQ multiplex PCR; in TCRdb, only in-frame clones are kept and a portion is missing. The sample's table shows about 44,000 clones. The chain couples TRBV7-2 to TRBJ2-7; maybe TRBD2 (6 bases). Sequences were obtained from PBMCs. The source is a male donor in good health and CMV-seronegative. The CDR3 nucleotides read TGTGCCAGCAGCTTGGGCGGGGATTCCTACGAGCAGTACTTC. It specifies CASSLGGDSYEQYF.